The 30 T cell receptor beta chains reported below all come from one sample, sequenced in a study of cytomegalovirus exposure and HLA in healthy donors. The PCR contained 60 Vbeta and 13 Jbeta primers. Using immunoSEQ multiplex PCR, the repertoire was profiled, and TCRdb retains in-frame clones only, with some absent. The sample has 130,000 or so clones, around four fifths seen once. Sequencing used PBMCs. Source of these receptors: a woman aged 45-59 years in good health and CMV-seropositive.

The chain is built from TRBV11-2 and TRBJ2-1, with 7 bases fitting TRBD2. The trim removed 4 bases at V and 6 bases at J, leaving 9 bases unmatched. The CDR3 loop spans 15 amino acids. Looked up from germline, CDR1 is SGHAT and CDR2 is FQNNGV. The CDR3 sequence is CASSSWAGVGNEQFF. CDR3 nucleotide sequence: TGTGCCAGCAGCTCATGGGCGGGGGTGGGCAATGAGCAGTTCTTC.

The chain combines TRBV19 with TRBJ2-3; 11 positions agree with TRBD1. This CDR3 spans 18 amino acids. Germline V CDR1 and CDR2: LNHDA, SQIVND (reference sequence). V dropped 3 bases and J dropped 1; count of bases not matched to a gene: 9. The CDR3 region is CASSIVRTGGAGTDTQYF. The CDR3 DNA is TGTGCCAGTAGTATTGTAAGGACAGGGGGCGCCGGCACAGATACGCAGTATTTT.

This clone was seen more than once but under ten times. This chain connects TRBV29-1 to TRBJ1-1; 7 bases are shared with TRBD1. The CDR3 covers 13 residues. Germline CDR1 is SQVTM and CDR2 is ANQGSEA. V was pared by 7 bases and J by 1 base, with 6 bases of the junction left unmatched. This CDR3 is CSGKGGANTEAFF. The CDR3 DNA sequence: TGCAGCGGTAAAGGGGGCGCGAACACTGAAGCTTTCTTT.

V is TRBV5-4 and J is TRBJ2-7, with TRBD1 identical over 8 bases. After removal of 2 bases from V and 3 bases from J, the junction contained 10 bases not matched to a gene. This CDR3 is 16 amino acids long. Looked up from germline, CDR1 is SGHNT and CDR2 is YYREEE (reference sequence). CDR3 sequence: CASSFAINRGSYEQYF. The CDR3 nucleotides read TGTGCCAGCAGCTTTGCTATAAACAGGGGGAGCTACGAGCAGTACTTC.

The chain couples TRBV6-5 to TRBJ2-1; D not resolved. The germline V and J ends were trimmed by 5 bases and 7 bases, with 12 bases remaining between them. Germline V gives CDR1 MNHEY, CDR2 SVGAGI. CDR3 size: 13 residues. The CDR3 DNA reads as TGTGCCAGCAGTCCTCCGACTGGTAATGAGCAGTTCTTC. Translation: CASSPPTGNEQFF.

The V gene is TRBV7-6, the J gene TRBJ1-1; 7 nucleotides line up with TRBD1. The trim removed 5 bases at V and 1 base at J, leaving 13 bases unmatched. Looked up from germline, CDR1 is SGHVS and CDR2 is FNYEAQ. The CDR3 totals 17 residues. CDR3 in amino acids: CASSPSLRNRGNTEAFF. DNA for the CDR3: TGTGCCAGCAGCCCTAGCCTTCGGAACAGGGGGAACACTGAAGCTTTCTTT.

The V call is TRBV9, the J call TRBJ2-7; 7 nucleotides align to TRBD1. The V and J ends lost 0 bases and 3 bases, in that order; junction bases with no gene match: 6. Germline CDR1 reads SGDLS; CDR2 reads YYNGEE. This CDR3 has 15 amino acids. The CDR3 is CASSVDWDSYYEQYF. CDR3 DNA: TGTGCCAGCAGCGTAGATTGGGACAGCTACTACGAGCAGTACTTC.

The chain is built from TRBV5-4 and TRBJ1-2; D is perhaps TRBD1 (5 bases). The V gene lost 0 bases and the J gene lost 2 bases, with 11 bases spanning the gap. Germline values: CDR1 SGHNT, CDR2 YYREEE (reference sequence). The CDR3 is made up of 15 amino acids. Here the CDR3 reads CASSLVSGLNYGYTF. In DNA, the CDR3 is TGTGCCAGCAGCTTGGTATCAGGGCTCAACTATGGCTACACCTTC. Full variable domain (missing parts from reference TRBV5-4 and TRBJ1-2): ETGVTQSPTHLIKTRGQQVTLRCSSQSGHNTVSWYQQALGQGPQFIFQYYREEENGRGNFPPRFSGLQFPNYSSELNVNALELDDSALYLCASSLVSGLNYGYTFGSGTRLTVV.

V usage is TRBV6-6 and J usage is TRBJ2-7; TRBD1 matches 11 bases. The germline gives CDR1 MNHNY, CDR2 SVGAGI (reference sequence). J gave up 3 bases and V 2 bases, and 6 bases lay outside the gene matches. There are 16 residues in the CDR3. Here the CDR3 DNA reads TGTGCCAGCAGTTACGACGCGGGACAGGGGGGCTACGAGCAGTACTTC. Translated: CASSYDAGQGGYEQYF.

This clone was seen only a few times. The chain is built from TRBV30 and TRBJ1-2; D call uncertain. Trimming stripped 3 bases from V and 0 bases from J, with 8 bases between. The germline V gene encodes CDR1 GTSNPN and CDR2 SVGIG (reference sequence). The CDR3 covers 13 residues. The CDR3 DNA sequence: TGTGCCTGGAGGAACAGAGCTAACTATGGCTACACCTTC. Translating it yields CAWRNRANYGYTF.

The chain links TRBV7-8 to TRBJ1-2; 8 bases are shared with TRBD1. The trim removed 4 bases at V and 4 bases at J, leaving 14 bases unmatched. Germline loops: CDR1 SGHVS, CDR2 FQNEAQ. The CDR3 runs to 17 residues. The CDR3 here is CASSSHRGSSLVYGYTF. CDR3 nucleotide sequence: TGTGCCAGCAGCTCACACAGGGGGTCCTCCTTGGTCTATGGCTACACCTTC. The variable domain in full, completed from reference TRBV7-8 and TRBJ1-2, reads GAGVSQSPRYKVAKRGQDVALRCDPISGHVSLFWYQQALGQGPEFLTYFQNEAQLDKSGLPSDRFFAERPEGSVSTLKIQRTQQEDSAVYLCASSSHRGSSLVYGYTFGSGTRLTVV.

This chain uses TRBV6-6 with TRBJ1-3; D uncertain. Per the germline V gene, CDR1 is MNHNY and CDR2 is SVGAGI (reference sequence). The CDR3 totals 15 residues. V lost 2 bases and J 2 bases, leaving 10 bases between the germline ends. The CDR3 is CASSYAFQAGNTIYF. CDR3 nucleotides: TGTGCCAGCAGTTACGCGTTTCAGGCTGGAAACACCATATATTTT.

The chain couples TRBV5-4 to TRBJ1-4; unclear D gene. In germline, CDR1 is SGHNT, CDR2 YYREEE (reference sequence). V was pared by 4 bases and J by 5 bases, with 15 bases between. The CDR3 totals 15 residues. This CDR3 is CASSPGIGPNEKLFF. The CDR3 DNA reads TGTGCCAGCAGCCCCGGGATCGGACCGAATGAAAAACTGTTTTTT.

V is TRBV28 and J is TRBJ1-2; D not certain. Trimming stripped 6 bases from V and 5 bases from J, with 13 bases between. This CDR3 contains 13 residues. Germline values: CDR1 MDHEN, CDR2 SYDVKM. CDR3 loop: CASSRGLVYGYTF. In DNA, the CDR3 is TGTGCCAGCAGCCGGGGTTTAGTATATGGCTACACCTTC.

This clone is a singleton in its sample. The CDR3, as DNA: TGTGCCAGCAGTGAGGACAGGGGGCCTGAAGCTTTCTTT. It is translated as CASSEDRGPEAFF. V is TRBV6-1 and J is TRBJ1-1, with 11 bases fitting TRBD1. The junction had 0 bases not matched to a gene; V was cut back by 3 bases and J by 6 bases. Per germline, CDR1 MNHNS and CDR2 SASEGT. This CDR3 has 13 amino acids.

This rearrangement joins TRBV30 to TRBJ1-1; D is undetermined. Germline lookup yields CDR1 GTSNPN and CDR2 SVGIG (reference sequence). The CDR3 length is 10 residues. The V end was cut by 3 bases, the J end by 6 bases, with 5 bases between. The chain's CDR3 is CAWSGSEAFF. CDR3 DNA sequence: TGTGCCTGGAGCGGGTCTGAAGCTTTCTTT. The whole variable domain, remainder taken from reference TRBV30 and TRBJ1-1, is SQTIHQWPATLVQPVGSPLSLECTVEGTSNPNLYWYRQAAGRGLQLLFYSVGIGQISSEVPQNLSASRPQDRQFILSSKKLLLSDSGFYLCAWSGSEAFFGQGTRLTVV.

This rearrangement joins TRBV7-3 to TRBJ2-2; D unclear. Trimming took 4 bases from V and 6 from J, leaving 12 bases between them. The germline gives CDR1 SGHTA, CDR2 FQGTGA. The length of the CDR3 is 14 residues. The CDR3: CASSYFSGPGELFF. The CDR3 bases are TGTGCCAGCAGCTATTTTTCAGGCCCCGGGGAGCTGTTTTTT.

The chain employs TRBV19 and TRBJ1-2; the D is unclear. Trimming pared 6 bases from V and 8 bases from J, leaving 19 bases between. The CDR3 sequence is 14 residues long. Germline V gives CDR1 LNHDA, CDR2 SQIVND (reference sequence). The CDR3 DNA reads TGTGCCAGTAGCCGGACCGGACCGGCGGGGGGCTACACCTTC. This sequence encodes CASSRTGPAGGYTF.

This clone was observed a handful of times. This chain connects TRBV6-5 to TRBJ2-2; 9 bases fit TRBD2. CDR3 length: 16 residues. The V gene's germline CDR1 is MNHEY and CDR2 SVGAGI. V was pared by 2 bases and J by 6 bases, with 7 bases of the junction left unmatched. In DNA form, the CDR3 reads TGTGCCAGCAGTTACCTTTTAGCGGGAGCGGCCGGGGAGCTGTTTTTT. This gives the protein CASSYLLAGAAGELFF.

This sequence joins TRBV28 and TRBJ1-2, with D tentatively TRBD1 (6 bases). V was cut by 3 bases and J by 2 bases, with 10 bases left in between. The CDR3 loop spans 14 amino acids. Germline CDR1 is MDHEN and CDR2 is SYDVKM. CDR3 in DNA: TGTGCCAGCAGTTTTGGGGGCGCCAACTATGGCTACACCTTC. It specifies CASSFGGANYGYTF.

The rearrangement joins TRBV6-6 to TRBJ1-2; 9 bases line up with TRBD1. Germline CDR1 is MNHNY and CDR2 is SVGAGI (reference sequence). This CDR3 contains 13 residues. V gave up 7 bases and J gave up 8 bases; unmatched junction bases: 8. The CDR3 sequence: CASTVQGARGYTF. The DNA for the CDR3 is TGTGCCAGCACCGTACAGGGGGCGCGGGGCTACACCTTC.

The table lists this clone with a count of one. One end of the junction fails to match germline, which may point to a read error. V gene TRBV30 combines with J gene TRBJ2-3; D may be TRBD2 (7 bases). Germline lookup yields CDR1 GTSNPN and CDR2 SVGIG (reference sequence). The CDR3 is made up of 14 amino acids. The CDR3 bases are TGTGCCTGCCAGGCGGGGGCCCTGGGGGTACGCTTGGATTTT. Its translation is CACQAGALGVRLDF.

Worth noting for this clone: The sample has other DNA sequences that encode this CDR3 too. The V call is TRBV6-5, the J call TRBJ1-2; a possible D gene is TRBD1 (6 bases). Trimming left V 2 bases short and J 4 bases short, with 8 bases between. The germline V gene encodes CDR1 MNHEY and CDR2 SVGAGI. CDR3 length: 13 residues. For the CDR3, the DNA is TGTGCCAGCAGTTACCAGACAGGCTATGGCTACACCTTC. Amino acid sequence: CASSYQTGYGYTF.

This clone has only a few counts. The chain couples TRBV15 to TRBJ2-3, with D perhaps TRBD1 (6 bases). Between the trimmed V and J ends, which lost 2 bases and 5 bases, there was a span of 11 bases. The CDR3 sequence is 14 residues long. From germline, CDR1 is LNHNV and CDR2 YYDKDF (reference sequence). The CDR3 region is CATSRSGRGDTQYF. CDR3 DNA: TGTGCCACCAGCAGATCGGGCAGGGGAGATACGCAGTATTTT.

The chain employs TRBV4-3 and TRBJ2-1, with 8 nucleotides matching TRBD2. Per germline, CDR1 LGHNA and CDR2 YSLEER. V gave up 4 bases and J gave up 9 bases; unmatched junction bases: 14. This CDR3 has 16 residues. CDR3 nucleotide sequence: TGCGCCAGCAGCCCCGCGGCGGGACTAGGTGAAACTGAGCAGTTCTTC. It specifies CASSPAAGLGETEQFF.

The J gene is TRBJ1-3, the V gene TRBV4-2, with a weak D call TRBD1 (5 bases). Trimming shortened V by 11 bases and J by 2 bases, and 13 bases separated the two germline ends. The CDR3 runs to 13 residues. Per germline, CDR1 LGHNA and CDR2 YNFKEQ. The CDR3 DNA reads TGTGCCGCCCAAGGGGTTGCTGGAAACACCATATATTTT. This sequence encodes CAAQGVAGNTIYF.

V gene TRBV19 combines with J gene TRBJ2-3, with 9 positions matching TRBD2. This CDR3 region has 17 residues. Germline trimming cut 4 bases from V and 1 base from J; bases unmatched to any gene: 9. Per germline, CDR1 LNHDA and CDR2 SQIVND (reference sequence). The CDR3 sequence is CASSSGGRARGTDTQYF. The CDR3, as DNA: TGTGCCAGTAGTAGTGGCGGGAGGGCCCGCGGCACAGATACGCAGTATTTT.

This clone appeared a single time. The CDR3 region is CASSLAATPQGTQYF. The CDR3 nucleotides are TGCGCCAGCAGCTTGGCGGCTACCCCACAGGGTACGCAGTATTTT. The chain has TRBV5-1 and TRBJ2-3; weak D call: TRBD1 (6 bases). The CDR3 has 15 amino acids. Germline lookup yields CDR1 SGHRS and CDR2 YFSETQ. Trimming left V 0 bases short and J 8 bases short, with 16 bases between.

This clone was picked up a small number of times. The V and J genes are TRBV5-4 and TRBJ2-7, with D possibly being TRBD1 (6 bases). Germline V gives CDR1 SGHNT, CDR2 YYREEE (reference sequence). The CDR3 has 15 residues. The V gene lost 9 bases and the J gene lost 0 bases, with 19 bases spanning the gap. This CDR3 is CATQRGTVSSYEQYF. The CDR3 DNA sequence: TGTGCCACCCAGAGGGGGACCGTCAGCTCCTACGAGCAGTACTTC.

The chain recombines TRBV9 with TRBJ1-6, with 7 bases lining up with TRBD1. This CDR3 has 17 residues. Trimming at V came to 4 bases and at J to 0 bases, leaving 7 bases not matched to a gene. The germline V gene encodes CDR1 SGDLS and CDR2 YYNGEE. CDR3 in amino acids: CASSTGQARSYNSPLHF. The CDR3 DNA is TGTGCCAGCAGCACCGGACAGGCCCGCTCCTATAATTCACCCCTCCACTTT.